These T cell receptor beta chains were read from a single sample in a study of blood T cell repertoires in COVID-19. TCRdb keeps only in-frame clones here, not all; method: immunoSEQ multiplex PCR. The profile shows some 41,000 clones, roughly 87% of them singletons. Sequenced: peripheral blood. The source of these receptors is a man aged 65 to 79 with active COVID-19. The CDR3 runs from the conserved cysteine through the conserved F or W. The D gene is left open where the match is weak. A clone size is listed for some rows: how often the clone was seen (once, few, many), or a class if it is expanded.

TRBV9	.	TRBD1	14	TRBJ1-1	TGTGCCAGCAGCCCCTTTACAGGGGGCACTGAAGCTTTCTTT	CASSPFTGGTEAFF
TRBV3-1/TRBV3-2	.	.	14	TRBJ1-5	TGTGCCAGCAGCCAAGGTGGGAGGTATCAGCCCCAGCATTTT	CASSQGGRYQPQHF
TRBV19	.	TRBD1	15	TRBJ1-1	TGTGCCAGTAGTATAGATGGCAGGGGGATTGCTGAAGCTTTCTTT	CASSIDGRGIAEAFF
TRBV20-1	.	TRBD1	11	TRBJ1-1	TGCAGTGCTCCCGGACAGGAAGAAGCTTTCTTT	CSAPGQEEAFF
TRBV18	.	.	14	TRBJ1-1	TGTGCCAGCTCACCGAAGGTATCGGGCACTGAAGCTTTCTTT	CASSPKVSGTEAFF
TRBV14	once	.	15	TRBJ1-2	TGTGCCAGCAGCCAAACTCGCCAGGGTGGCTATGGCTACACCTTC	CASSQTRQGGYGYTF
TRBV6-2/TRBV6-3	.	.	16	TRBJ2-3	TGTGCCAGCAGTATAAGACTCAGAACTAGCACAGATACGCAGTATTTT	CASSIRLRTSTDTQYF
TRBV6-5	.	TRBD2	15	TRBJ2-2	TGTGCCAGCAACCTAGCGGGGGGGGCGGCCGGGGAGCTGTTTTTT	CASNLAGGAAGELFF
TRBV5-3	.	TRBD1	22	TRBJ2-6	TGTGCCAGAAGCTTTTTGGACCAGACAAGACAGGGCCCCAGCTCTGGGGCCAACGTCCTGACTTTC	CARSFLDQTRQGPSSGANVLTF
TRBV5-8	.	.	14	TRBJ2-5	TGTGCCAGCAGCCTCACAGGGAACCAAGAGACCCAGTACTTC	CASSLTGNQETQYF
TRBV19	.	TRBD1	13	TRBJ1-5	TGTGCCAGTCGGGACAGGGAAGTTCAGCCCCAGCATTTT	CASRDREVQPQHF
TRBV23-1	.	.	11	TRBJ2-1	TGCGCCAGCAGCCCGAGATGTGAGCAGTTCTTC	CASSPRCEQFF
TRBV19	.	TRBD2	17	TRBJ2-2	TGTGCCAGTACCGAGTCAAGCGGGGGGGAGAACACCGGGGAGCTGTTTTTT	CASTESSGGENTGELFF
TRBV27	.	.	12	TRBJ2-7	TGTGCCAGCAGTCAGCAGGGTGGTGAGCAGTACTTC	CASSQQGGEQYF
TRBV5-8	.	.	14	TRBJ2-1	TGTGCCAGCAGCTTCAGACAAGGCCACAATGAGCAGTTCTTC	CASSFRQGHNEQFF
TRBV2	.	TRBD1	13	TRBJ1-2	TGTGCCAGCAGTGAAAACAGGGGCCATGGCTACACCTTC	CASSENRGHGYTF
TRBV7-2	.	TRBD1	14	TRBJ2-5	TGTGCCAGCAGCGCCCGGACAGGAGAAGAGACCCAGTACTTC	CASSARTGEETQYF